This T cell receptor (beta chain) was sequenced during a study of brain T cells in children with intractable seizures. Using immunoSEQ multiplex PCR, the repertoire was profiled, and TCRdb retains in-frame clones only, with some absent. The table has about 340,000 clones, about 93% seen once. Described time point: blood from clinic visit 5 months post-surgery; TSC patient then seizure free. Germline loops: CDR1 SQVTM, CDR2 ANQGSEA. V dropped 6 bases and J dropped 2 bases, with 14 bases sitting between them. The CDR3 has 14 amino acids. The source is a boy in the first two years of life with tuberous sclerosis and intractable seizures. The V gene is TRBV29-1, the J gene TRBJ2-1; TRBD2 is a possible D gene (6 bases). The specimen comprised peripheral blood, sampled roughly 5 months after surgery. In nucleotides, the CDR3 is TGCAGCGTCGAACCTAGCGTGGCCTACAATGAGCAGTTCTTC. This gives the protein CSVEPSVAYNEQFF.